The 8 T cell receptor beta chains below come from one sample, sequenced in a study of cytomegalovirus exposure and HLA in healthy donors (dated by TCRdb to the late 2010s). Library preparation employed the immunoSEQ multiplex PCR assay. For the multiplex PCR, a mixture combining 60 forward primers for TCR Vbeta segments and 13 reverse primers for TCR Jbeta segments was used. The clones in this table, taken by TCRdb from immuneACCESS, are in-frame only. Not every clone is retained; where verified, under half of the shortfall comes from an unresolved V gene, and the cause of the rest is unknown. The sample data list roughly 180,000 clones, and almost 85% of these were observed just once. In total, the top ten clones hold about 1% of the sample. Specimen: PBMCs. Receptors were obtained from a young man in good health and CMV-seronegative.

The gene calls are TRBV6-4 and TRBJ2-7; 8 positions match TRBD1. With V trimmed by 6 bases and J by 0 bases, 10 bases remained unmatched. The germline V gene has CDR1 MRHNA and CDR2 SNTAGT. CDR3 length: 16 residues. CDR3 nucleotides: TGTGCCAGCAGGGAACCGGACAGGGAGAGCTCCTACGAGCAGTACTTC. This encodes CASREPDRESSYEQYF.

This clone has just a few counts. CDR3 amino acids: CASRLRGAGEGETQYF. The CDR3 DNA follows: TGTGCCAGTAGGTTGCGGGGTGCGGGCGAGGGAGAGACCCAGTACTTC. The genes are TRBV19 and TRBJ2-5; D may be TRBD2 (6 bases). Trimming shortened V by 6 bases and J by 4 bases, and 21 bases separated the two germline ends. The CDR3 has 16 amino acids. Germline CDR1 reads LNHDA; CDR2 reads SQIVND (reference sequence).

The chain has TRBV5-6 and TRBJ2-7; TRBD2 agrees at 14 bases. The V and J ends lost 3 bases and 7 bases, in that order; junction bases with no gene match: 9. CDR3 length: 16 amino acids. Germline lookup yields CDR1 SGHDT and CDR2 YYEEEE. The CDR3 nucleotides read TGTGCCAGCAGCTGCGGGGGGGGACTAGCGGGGGTTGAGCAGTACTTC. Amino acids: CASSCGGGLAGVEQYF.

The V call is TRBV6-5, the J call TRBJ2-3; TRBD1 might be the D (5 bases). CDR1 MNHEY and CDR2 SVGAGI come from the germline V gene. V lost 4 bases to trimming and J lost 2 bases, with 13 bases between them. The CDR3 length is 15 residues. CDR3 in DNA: TGTGCCAGCAGTTTAAGGGGCCTTTACACAGATACGCAGTATTTT. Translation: CASSLRGLYTDTQYF.

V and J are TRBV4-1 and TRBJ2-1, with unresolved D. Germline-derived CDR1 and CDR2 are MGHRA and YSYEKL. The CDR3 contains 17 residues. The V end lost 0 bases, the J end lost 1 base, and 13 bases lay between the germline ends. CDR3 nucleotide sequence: TGCGCCAGCAGCCAAGATCTAAGTCTAGGATCCTACAATGAGCAGTTCTTC. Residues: CASSQDLSLGSYNEQFF.

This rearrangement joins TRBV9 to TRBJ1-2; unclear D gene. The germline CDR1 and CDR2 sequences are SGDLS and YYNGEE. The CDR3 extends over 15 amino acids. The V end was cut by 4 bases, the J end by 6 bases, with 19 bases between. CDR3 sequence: CASSPTFKISNGYTF. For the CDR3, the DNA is TGTGCCAGCAGCCCCACGTTCAAGATCAGTAATGGCTACACCTTC.

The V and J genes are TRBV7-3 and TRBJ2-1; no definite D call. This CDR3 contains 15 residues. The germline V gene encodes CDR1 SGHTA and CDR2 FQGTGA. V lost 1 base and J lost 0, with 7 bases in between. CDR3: CASSLRSSSYNEQFF. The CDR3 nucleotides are TGTGCCAGCAGCTTAAGATCCAGCTCCTACAATGAGCAGTTCTTC.

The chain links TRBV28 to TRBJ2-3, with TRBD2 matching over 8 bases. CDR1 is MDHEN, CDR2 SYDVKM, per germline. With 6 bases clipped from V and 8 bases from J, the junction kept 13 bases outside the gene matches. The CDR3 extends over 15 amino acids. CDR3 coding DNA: TGTGCCAGCAGCTCATTGGTCCCGGGGGGGACTACGCAGTATTTT. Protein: CASSSLVPGGTTQYF.